A single sample is the source of the 21 T cell receptor beta chains below, sequenced in a study of early T cells in non-severe SARS-CoV-2 infection. TCRdb called the 5' RACE reads again in MiXCR, with one record for every CDR3 protein. Here the sample spans some 71,000 distinct CDR3 sequences, approximately 12% being singletons. The sample comprised whole blood. Receptors originate from an adult who was a healthcare worker with PCR-confirmed SARS-CoV-2 infection or an uninfected control (not recorded which).

The rearrangement uses TRBV10-3 and TRBJ2-3, with 7 bases matching TRBD1. CDR1 is ENHRY, CDR2 SYGVKD, per germline. The CDR3 totals 12 residues. J gave up 6 bases and V 5 bases, and 2 bases lay outside the gene matches. The CDR3 protein is CAISSRGDTQYF. For the CDR3, the DNA is TGTGCCATCAGTAGCAGGGGGGATACGCAGTATTTT.

This clonotype was picked up many times. This rearrangement joins TRBV11-1 to TRBJ2-7; 7 bases are shared with TRBD1. The CDR3 length is 14 residues. V trimming: 6 bases; J trimming: 2 bases; junction bases outside the gene matches: 7. Germline V gene data show CDR1 as SGHAT and CDR2 as FQDESV (reference sequence). Here the CDR3 DNA reads TGTGCCAGCAGAGCCTGGCAGGGGGCCTACGAGCAGTACTTC. Translation gives CASRAWQGAYEQYF.

In its sample, this clonotype was seen a few times. This chain links TRBV5-1 with TRBJ2-3, with 9 bases fitting TRBD1. This CDR3 is built from 14 residues. Germline trimming cut 0 bases from V and 6 bases from J; bases unmatched to any gene: 2. Germline CDR1 is SGHRS and CDR2 is YFSETQ. This CDR3 is CASSLGQGDDTQYF. The CDR3 nucleotides are TGCGCCAGCAGCTTGGGACAGGGGGATGATACGCAGTATTTT.

This clonotype was detected many times. The CDR3 spells CASSIAGGNYGYTF. The CDR3 DNA sequence: TGTGCCAGTAGTATAGCAGGCGGTAACTATGGCTACACCTTC. This chain uses TRBV19 with TRBJ1-2; D not resolved. Trimming took off 1 base at V and 1 base at J, with 7 bases between the two ends. The CDR3 consists of 14 residues. Germline V gene sequence: CDR1 LNHDA, CDR2 SQIVND (reference sequence).

The V gene is TRBV9, the J gene TRBJ2-3; D is possibly TRBD2 (6 bases). Germline CDR1 reads SGDLS; CDR2 reads YYNGEE. Trimming shortened V by 4 bases and J by 2 bases, and 17 bases separated the two germline ends. CDR3 length equals 16 residues. The CDR3 reads CASSLSGTPLTDTQYF. As DNA, the CDR3 is TGTGCCAGCAGCCTATCTGGGACTCCCCTCACAGATACGCAGTATTTT. Full variable domain (missing parts from reference TRBV9 and TRBJ2-3): DSGVTQTPKHLITATGQRVTLRCSPRSGDLSVYWYQQSLDQGLQFLIQYYNGEERAKGNILERFSAQQFPDLHSELNLSSLELGDSALYFCASSLSGTPLTDTQYFGPGTRLTVL.

This clonotype was found many times. The chain has TRBV4-1 and TRBJ1-6, with 8 bases lining up with TRBD1. V dropped 1 base and J dropped 5; count of bases not matched to a gene: 4. CDR1 is MGHRA and CDR2 is YSYEKL in the germline V gene. The CDR3 runs to 16 residues. CDR3 amino acids: CASSQVRGQNNSPLHF. The CDR3 DNA reads TGCGCCAGCAGCCAAGTCAGGGGGCAGAATAATTCACCCCTCCACTTT.

The sample holds a few counts of this clonotype. V is TRBV20-1 and J is TRBJ2-1; 9 bases fit TRBD2. V shed 0 bases, J shed 8 bases, and the junction held 8 bases outside the gene matches. The CDR3 sequence is 15 residues long. Germline V lookup: CDR1 DFQATT, CDR2 SNEGSKA (reference sequence). CDR3 amino acids: CSARDLRGGLDEQFF. The CDR3 DNA follows: TGCAGTGCTAGAGATTTGCGGGGGGGCCTGGATGAGCAGTTCTTC.

V usage is TRBV5-1 and J usage is TRBJ1-1, with 7 bases identical to TRBD1. The CDR3 is 14 residues long. Losses at the gene ends were 6 bases for V and 4 bases for J; bases not matched to a gene: 9. The V gene's germline CDR1 is SGHRS and CDR2 YFSETQ. CDR3 in amino acids: CASTRQGWFTEAFF. The CDR3 DNA follows: TGCGCCAGCACAAGACAGGGTTGGTTCACTGAAGCTTTCTTT.

The CDR3 here is CAISESRGEREAFF. DNA for the CDR3: TGTGCCATCAGTGAGTCGAGAGGTGAAAGAGAAGCTTTCTTT. The rearrangement uses TRBV10-3 and TRBJ1-1, with D hard to call. The V gene's germline CDR1 is ENHRY and CDR2 SYGVKD. The CDR3 length is 14 residues. Trimming removed 0 bases at V and 8 bases at J, with 13 bases between.

This clonotype was seen repeatedly, ten times or more. The rearrangement links TRBV24-1 to TRBJ2-1; D may match TRBD1 or TRBD2 (5 bases each). The V and J ends lost 6 bases and 7 bases respectively, with 18 bases between them. This CDR3 is built from 15 residues. Looked up from germline, CDR1 is KGHDR and CDR2 is SFDVKD. The CDR3 reads CATSHSGAQMNEQFF. Written as DNA, the CDR3 is TGTGCCACCAGTCATTCCGGGGCGCAAATGAATGAGCAGTTCTTC.

The V call is TRBV6-5, the J call TRBJ2-1, with a weak D call TRBD1 (6 bases). With 7 bases removed from V and 6 bases from J, the gap between germline ends came to 16 bases. The V gene's germline CDR1 is MNHEY and CDR2 SVGAGI. The CDR3 totals 14 residues. CDR3 sequence: CASTKNREGNEQFF. In DNA form, the CDR3 reads TGTGCCAGCACCAAAAACAGGGAAGGCAATGAGCAGTTCTTC.

The chain carries TRBV24-1 and TRBJ2-1; 10 nucleotides agree with TRBD2. The CDR3 has 17 residues. Germline V gene lookup returns CDR1 KGHDR and CDR2 SFDVKD. The V segment lost 3 bases and the J segment 7 bases; nucleotides outside the gene matches: 11. The CDR3 region is CATSDPSAGGIRNEQFF. CDR3 DNA: TGTGCCACCAGTGATCCATCAGCGGGAGGGATTAGGAATGAGCAGTTCTTC.

There are a few counts of this clonotype. This chain joins TRBV18 and TRBJ1-1; TRBD1 matches 7 bases. Germline V gene lookup returns CDR1 KGHSH and CDR2 LQKENI. V was clipped by 0 bases and J by 7 bases; unmatched bases: 8. The CDR3 covers 15 residues. The CDR3 here is CASSPPSGGDYEAFF. The CDR3 DNA reads as TGTGCCAGCTCACCACCTTCAGGGGGTGACTATGAAGCTTTCTTT.

The chain is built from TRBV12-3 or TRBV12-4 and TRBJ2-3; D is undetermined. CDR3 length: 11 amino acids. Trimming took 7 bases from V and 2 from J, leaving 4 bases between them. The CDR3 is CASMLTDTQYF. CDR3 nucleotide sequence: TGTGCCAGCATGCTCACAGATACGCAGTATTTT.

The V call is TRBV2, the J call TRBJ2-7; D unclear. This CDR3 comprises 14 residues. The germline gives CDR1 SNHLY, CDR2 FYNNEI. Trimming took 1 base from V and 3 from J, leaving 10 bases between them. CDR3 amino acids: CASSEGTHRYEQYF. DNA of the CDR3: TGTGCCAGCAGTGAAGGCACGCACCGCTACGAGCAGTACTTC. Full variable domain (remainder filled in from reference TRBV2 and TRBJ2-7): EPEVTQTPSHQVTQMGQEVILRCVPISNHLYFYWYRQILGQKVEFLVSFYNNEISEKSEIFDDQFSVERPDGSNFTLKIRSTKLEDSAMYFCASSEGTHRYEQYFGPGTRLTVT.

This clonotype was observed a few times. V gene TRBV6-5 combines with J gene TRBJ1-3; D remains ambiguous. Looked up from germline, CDR1 is MNHEY and CDR2 is SVGAGI. The CDR3 spans 17 residues. Trimming shortened V by 0 bases and J by 0 bases, and 12 bases separated the two germline ends. The CDR3 spells CASSYSTGLSSGNTIYF. The DNA of the CDR3 is TGTGCCAGCAGTTACTCAACGGGGTTAAGCTCTGGAAACACCATATATTTT.

The chain is built from TRBV7-8 and TRBJ2-1; 12 bases line up with TRBD1. The length of the CDR3 is 18 residues. The ends lost 4 bases at V and 0 bases at J; junction bases unmatched: 7. The V gene's germline CDR1 is SGHVS and CDR2 FQNEAQ. The chain's CDR3 is CASSWGTGGSSSYNEQFF. The CDR3 nucleotides read TGTGCCAGCAGCTGGGGGACAGGGGGCTCGAGCTCCTACAATGAGCAGTTCTTC.

The chain couples TRBV7-9 to TRBJ2-7; no clear D. CDR1 is SEHNR and CDR2 is FQNEAQ in the germline V gene (reference sequence). The V end lost 5 bases, the J end lost 4 bases, and 9 bases lay between the germline ends. The CDR3 spans 12 residues. CDR3 DNA: TGTGCCAGCAGCCCCCTTCGATACGAGCAGTACTTC. This gives the protein CASSPLRYEQYF.

This CDR3 is CASSQQKRTGGTNEKLFF. In DNA, the CDR3 is TGCGCCAGCAGCCAACAAAAAAGGACAGGGGGAACTAATGAAAAACTGTTTTTT. The genes are TRBV23-1 and TRBJ1-4, with TRBD1 matching over 10 bases. TRBV23-1 is an ORF; its function is uncertain. The CDR3 has 18 residues. Trimming removed 6 bases from V and 1 base from J; junction bases left unmatched: 11.

Many counts were recorded for this clonotype. It is unclear where the CDR3 begins or ends on the DNA, so no DNA is shown, and the CDR3 is as TCRdb lists it. The chain carries TRBV24-1 and TRBJ2-6; the table gives TRBD1 as D, unverified against the DNA. The CDR3 region is 18 residues in length, termini included. Per germline, CDR1 KGHDR and CDR2 SFDVKD. CDR3 in amino acids: CASCGVSGYLCEANVLTF.

CDR3 nucleotides: TGCGCCAGCAGGGTTGAGGCCGGGGAGCTGTTTTTT. It encodes CASRVEAGELFF. This chain links TRBV5-1 with TRBJ2-2; D is ambiguous. The CDR3 extends over 12 amino acids. CDR1 and CDR2 from the germline V gene are SGHRS and YFSETQ. Trimming pared 5 bases from V and 6 bases from J, leaving 8 bases between.